This T cell receptor beta chain came from a study of vaccination effects on CD4 cells after COVID-19 (dated by TCRdb to 2021 to 2024). With respect to the entire study: Participants received two doses of either the BNT162b2 or the mRNA-1273 mRNA SARS-CoV-2 vaccine. The study compared SARS-CoV-2 spike-specific CD4+ TCR repertoires before and after mRNA vaccination in COVID-19 convalescent patients and infection-naive vaccine recipients. Altogether, roughly 10 COVID-19 convalescent patients and several SARS-CoV-2-naive healthy vaccine recipients made up the full study. Cultures from other donors in the study were sequenced using the Oncomine TCR Beta short-read assay on an Illumina iSeq 100. On the study overall, not on this receptor specifically: The study was limited by a small number of convalescent patients, and early post-infection timepoints were lacking. In healthy vaccine recipients, vaccine-induced clones were almost all SARS-CoV-2 mono-reactive, with only 1 of 255 cross-reactive with common cold coronaviruses. Clones induced by infection and clones induced by vaccination both contracted markedly at late timepoints after vaccination, which fits with T cell responses waning over time.

The CDR3, cysteine through phenylalanine, is 19 amino acids long. This entry keeps only the CDR3 DNA: 57 bases, framed from base 1. The ViraFEST assay stimulated PBMC with viral peptide pools and then used TCR sequencing to identify antigen-specific CD4+ T cell clonotypes by expansion. After less than eleven days of culture, CD4+ T cells were isolated with the EasySep CD4+ T cell isolation kit. None of the healthy vaccine recipients had a prior SARS-CoV-2 infection, which was confirmed by nucleocapsid antibody tests that came back negative both before and after vaccination. Each well held over 1.5 million PBMC cultured in IMDM containing approximately 5.3% human AB serum, 8.5 to 10 IU/ml IL-2 and gentamicin, along with approximately 10 ug/ml peptides. Half of the culture medium was replaced with fresh IL-2-containing medium on days 3 and 7. Each peptide stimulation condition was cultured in triplicate wells unless otherwise noted. Using Ficoll-Paque Plus gradient centrifugation, PBMC were separated from whole blood and then either used fresh or cryopreserved at -140C. The overlapping peptide pools covered the spike proteins of SARS-CoV-2 as well as those of the common cold coronaviruses HCoV-NL63, HCoV-OC43 and HCoV-229E. Genomic DNA was extracted from cultured CD4+ T cells with the QIAamp micro DNA kit.

As regards this clone: Its antigen is still unknown. Base qualities are not provided; no much larger clone lies one nucleotide away.

The method behind the library was the immunoSEQ multiplex PCR assay. TCR beta CDR3 sequencing was performed on DNA from the cultured, isolated CD4+ T cells. The authors' analysis ran thus. Non-productive TCR sequences were discarded, and reads were trimmed to the CDR3 region, with only CDR3s of 7 or more amino acids retained. Antigen-specific clonotypes were identified using the MANAFEST web app by comparison of expansion in peptide wells against reference cultures. For clones to be considered positive, expansion at FDR<0.05 versus reference and all other wells, an odds ratio above 5, and a frequency above 0.1% in two replicate wells were required. A clonotype was defined as cross-reactive if the clonotype was significantly expanded both in SARS-CoV-2 spike wells and in at least one common cold coronavirus spike condition. CDR3 similarity was assessed by Levenshtein distance with the stringdist R package, and unrooted trees were built with ape in R 3.6.1. TCRdb retrieved this table from immuneACCESS and kept in-frame rearrangements only. Not all clones are present; in checked studies, unresolved V genes account for under half, and no reason is known for the remainder. The V and J calls and clone size come from that table; D and trimming were worked out from the DNA. Recorded for this sample are roughly 41,000 clones; roughly 62% of them occurred a single time. The ten most abundant clones make up more than 13% of the sample.

This TCR derives from a human donor who received a COVID-19 vaccine. In this chain, TRBV21-1 is recombined with TRBJ1-2; the table's D call of TRBD1 was not tested on the DNA. TRBV21-1 is a recognized pseudogene. The sequenced sample was CD4+ T cells from PBMCs cultured with HCoV-OC43 spike peptides, obtained before COVID-19 vaccination. The meaning of the sample's cell subset or site label: HCoV-OC43 spike overlapping peptide pool stimulation. The sequenced DNA: TGTGCCAGCAGCAAAAAAACAGGGGGCCCTGGGAGGACAAATTATGGCTACACCTTC. This encodes CASSKKTGGPGRTNYGYTF.